This T cell receptor beta chain is from a study of T cell responses to AZD1222 COVID-19 vaccine (TCRdb year 2021). Looking at the study overall: AZD1222 recipients with second doses at about 4 weeks or about 12 weeks were pooled, because spike-specific TCR depth and breadth did not differ between schedules. Trial participants were enrolled into age subgroups of 18-55, 56-69 and 70-plus years, which contained roughly 150, 30 and 60 TCR-sequenced participants, respectively. TCR sequencing was performed for roughly 240 trial participants, of whom 200 to 210 were given two doses of AZD1222 and approximately 25 were given two doses of MenACWY control vaccine. Paper-wide results and their limitations: Only a handful of AZD1222 recipients were SARS-CoV-2 seropositive at baseline, limiting conclusions about previously exposed vaccinees. The whole spike protein was spanned by vaccine-associated CD4 TCRs, and dominant responses were seen in regions 160-218 and 743-854. Participants were mostly white British, with more females than males. The authors suggested clonal diversity may have been underestimated. Reportedly, close to half of the unique spike-specific TCRs recognized epitopes lying outside the regions that are mutated in the B.1.351 and B.1.1.7 variants. Spike-specific TCR breadth and depth rose significantly after two AZD1222 doses compared with day 0 and with MenACWY recipients. In the small 56-69-year group, the increase in depth fell short of significance, most likely because of low power. Because no day 14 peak-response samples were available, the repertoires could be characterized only after the peak T cell response.

On this clone: Its antigen specificity is not known. Base-call qualities are not available, and no considerably larger clone is one nucleotide away.

The time point label for this specimen denotes: baseline before first vaccination. The vaccinee samples were drawn from two UK trials, COV001 and COV002, one of which was a single-blind randomized controlled phase 2/3 trial testing AZD1222 (ChAdOx1 nCoV-19) in healthy adults. For TCRbeta chain sequencing, PBMC samples from trial participants were taken at day 0 and at day 28 after the second dose. The germline V gene gives CDR1 as SNHLY and CDR2 as FYNNEI. V is shortened by 8 bases, J by 3 bases, and the region joining them spans 14 bases. The CDR3 has 14 amino acids, counting the end cysteine and phenylalanine. Only CDR3 DNA remains: 42 bases, in frame from the first base. The CDR3 regions of human TCRbeta chains were analyzed by immunosequencing. The authors' pipeline ran thus. TCRs in the repertoires were compared against a reference library of SARS-CoV-2-specific TCRs that had been generated with the MIRA antigen-specificity platform. Breadth was defined as the fraction of unique TCRs that were SARS-CoV-2-associated. Depth was defined as the fraction of total T cells that were SARS-CoV-2-associated. Using the MIRA data, every spike-specific TCR was mapped to the spike region that the TCR reacted to and assigned to either a CD4 or a CD8 class. Log10-transformed breadth and depth values were compared by one-way ANOVA with Sidak's multiple comparisons tests. Sourced from immuneACCESS, this table was stored by TCRdb with only in-frame sequences that have V and J called. A share of the clones is absent; for the studies checked, an unresolved V gene accounts for under half, and the remainder has no known explanation. V, J and clone size are those of that table, while D and trimming were read from the DNA. Present in this sample are around 180,000 clones, about 91% of which were seen just once. The ten biggest clones cover 7.7% of the sample.

The chain uses TRBV2 and TRBJ2-4; tentative D gene TRBD2, with 6 bases matching. This sample comprised peripheral blood, obtained on day 0 of AZD1222 vaccination. This sequence originates from an adult in good health. The DNA is as follows: TGTGCCAGCTGGAGCGGGTACGTCAAAAACATTCAGTACTTC. It is translated as CASWSGYVKNIQYF. Full variable domain (CDR3 extended with the reference TRBV2 and TRBJ2-4 proteins): EPEVTQTPSHQVTQMGQEVILRCVPISNHLYFYWYRQILGQKVEFLVSFYNNEISEKSEIFDDQFSVERPDGSNFTLKIRSTKLEDSAMYFCASWSGYVKNIQYFGAGTRLSVL.